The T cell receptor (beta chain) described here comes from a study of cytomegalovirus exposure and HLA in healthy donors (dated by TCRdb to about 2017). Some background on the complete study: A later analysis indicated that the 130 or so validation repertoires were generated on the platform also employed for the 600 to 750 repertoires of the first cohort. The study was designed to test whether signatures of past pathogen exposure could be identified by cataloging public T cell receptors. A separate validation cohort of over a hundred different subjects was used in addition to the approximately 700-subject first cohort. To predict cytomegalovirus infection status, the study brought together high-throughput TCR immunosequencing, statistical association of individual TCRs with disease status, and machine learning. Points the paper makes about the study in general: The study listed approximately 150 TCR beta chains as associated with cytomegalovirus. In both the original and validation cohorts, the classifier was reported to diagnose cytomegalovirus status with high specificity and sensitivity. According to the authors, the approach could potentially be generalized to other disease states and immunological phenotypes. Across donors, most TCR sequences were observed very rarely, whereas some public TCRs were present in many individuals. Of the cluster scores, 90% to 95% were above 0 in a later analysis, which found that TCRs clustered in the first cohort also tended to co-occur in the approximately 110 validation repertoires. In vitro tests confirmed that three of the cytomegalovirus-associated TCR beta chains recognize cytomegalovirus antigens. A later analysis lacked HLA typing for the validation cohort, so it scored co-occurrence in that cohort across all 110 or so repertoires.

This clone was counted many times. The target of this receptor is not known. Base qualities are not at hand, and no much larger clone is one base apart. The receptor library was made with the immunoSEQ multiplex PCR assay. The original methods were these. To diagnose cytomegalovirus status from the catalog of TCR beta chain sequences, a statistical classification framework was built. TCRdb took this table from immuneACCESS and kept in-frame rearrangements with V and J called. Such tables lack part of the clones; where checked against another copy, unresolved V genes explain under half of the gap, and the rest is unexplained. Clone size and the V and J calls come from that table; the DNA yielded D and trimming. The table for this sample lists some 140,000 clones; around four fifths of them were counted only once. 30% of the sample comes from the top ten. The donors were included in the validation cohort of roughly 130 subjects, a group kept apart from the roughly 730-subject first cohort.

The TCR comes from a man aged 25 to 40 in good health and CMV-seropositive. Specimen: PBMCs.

The CDR3 has the sequence CASSSLTSGDYNEQFF. The sequence in DNA is TGTGCCAGCAGTTCCTTGACTAGCGGGGATTACAATGAGCAGTTCTTC. The chain couples TRBV28 to TRBJ2-1; a stretch of 11 junction bases matches TRBD2. Germline trimming amounts to 4 bases on V and 4 bases on J, with 6 as the count of junction bases outside the gene matches. The CDR3 spans 16 residues, from the cysteine through the phenylalanine. The read is trimmed to its CDR3 DNA, 48 bases read in frame from base 1. The germline V gene provides CDR1 MDHEN and CDR2 SYDVKM. Reference TRBV28 and TRBJ2-1 proteins supply the regions before and after the CDR3; the full variable domain is: DVKVTQSSRYLVKRTGEKVFLECVQDMDHENMFWYRQDPGLGLRLIYFSYDVKMKEKGDIPEGYSVSREKKERFSLILESASTNQTSMYLCASSSLTSGDYNEQFFGPGTRLTVL.